These T cell receptor beta chains were read from a single sample in a study of immune heterogeneity within non-small cell lung tumors. TCRdb independently ran MiXCR on the multiplex PCR reads; one entry per CDR3 protein. The sample has 15,000 or so distinct CDR3 sequences, around 30% seen once. Input material: lung tumor tissue. These receptors originate from a woman aged 45-60 years with non-small cell lung cancer. The CDR3 runs from the conserved cysteine through the conserved F or W. The order of the fields is V gene, D gene, J gene, clone size, CDR3 DNA, CDR3 protein. The D gene is left open where the match is weak. A row's size may be missing; if present it is once, few, many or a size class.

v_gene: TRBV12-3/TRBV12-4; d_gene: TRBD2; j_gene: TRBJ2-1; abundance: medium-sized; CDR3nt: TGTGCCAGCAGTTTAGGGGGGACTAGCGGGGATTATGAGCAGTTCTTC; CDR3aa: CASSLGGTSGDYEQFF
v_gene: TRBV19; d_gene: NA; j_gene: TRBJ1-5; abundance: many; CDR3nt: TGTGCCAGTATTGTTTTGGGACCTAGATCCTATAGCAATCAGCCCCAGCATTTT; CDR3aa: CASIVLGPRSYSNQPQHF
v_gene: TRBV11-2; d_gene: NA; j_gene: TRBJ2-7; abundance: NA; CDR3nt: TGTGCCAGCAGCTCAGGGGCTGGATACGAGCAGTACTTC; CDR3aa: CASSSGAGYEQYF
v_gene: TRBV28; d_gene: NA; j_gene: TRBJ2-5; abundance: few; CDR3nt: TGTGCCAGCAGTTTGGAGGAGGGAGCCCAAGAGACCCAGTACTTC; CDR3aa: CASSLEEGAQETQYF
v_gene: TRBV20-1; d_gene: TRBD1; j_gene: TRBJ1-6; abundance: NA; CDR3nt: TGCAGTGCTAGACCTGGTGGAGGGCCAGGGGGGTCCCTCCACTTT; CDR3aa: CSARPGGGPGGSLHF
v_gene: TRBV18; d_gene: NA; j_gene: TRBJ2-7; abundance: few; CDR3nt: TGTGCCAGCTCTTTTGACCGGGCGACCGAGCAGTACTTC; CDR3aa: CASSFDRATEQYF
v_gene: TRBV13; d_gene: NA; j_gene: TRBJ1-3; abundance: NA; CDR3nt: TGTGCCAGCAGCTTAGAGGGTCCGACCCCAGCGTATTCTGGAAACACCATATATTTT; CDR3aa: CASSLEGPTPAYSGNTIYF
v_gene: TRBV20-1; d_gene: NA; j_gene: TRBJ2-7; abundance: NA; CDR3nt: TGCAGTGCCACCGACGGCACCTACGAGCAGTACTTC; CDR3aa: CSATDGTYEQYF
v_gene: TRBV3-1; d_gene: TRBD1; j_gene: TRBJ1-1; abundance: many; CDR3nt: TGTGCCAGCAGCACAAGGGACAGGGGGAACACTGAAGCTTTCTTT; CDR3aa: CASSTRDRGNTEAFF
v_gene: TRBV7-2; d_gene: NA; j_gene: TRBJ1-2; abundance: medium-sized; CDR3nt: TGTGCCAGCAGCTTAGCGCTAGCCTATGGCTACACCTTC; CDR3aa: CASSLALAYGYTF
v_gene: TRBV20-1; d_gene: NA; j_gene: TRBJ2-5; abundance: few; CDR3nt: TGCAGTCCCCCCAGGGGAGAAGAGACCCAGTACTTC; CDR3aa: CSPPRGEETQYF
v_gene: TRBV11-3; d_gene: NA; j_gene: TRBJ1-4; abundance: few; CDR3nt: TGTGCCAGCAGCCTAGGACAGAGCCCAGATGAAAAACTGTTTTTT; CDR3aa: CASSLGQSPDEKLFF
v_gene: TRBV11-2; d_gene: TRBD1; j_gene: TRBJ2-7; abundance: medium-sized; CDR3nt: TGTGCCAGCAGCTTTAACAGGGGGCGGTATGAGCAGTACTTC; CDR3aa: CASSFNRGRYEQYF
v_gene: TRBV10-1; d_gene: NA; j_gene: TRBJ2-5; abundance: NA; CDR3nt: TGCGCCAGCATCAAGCGGGCCGGGCGAGAGACCCAGTACTTC; CDR3aa: CASIKRAGRETQYF
v_gene: TRBV20-1; d_gene: TRBD1; j_gene: TRBJ1-6; abundance: many; CDR3nt: TGCAGTGCTAGAAGGGGGCCTGGTGGGTCACCCCTCCACTTT; CDR3aa: CSARRGPGGSPLHF
v_gene: TRBV4-1; d_gene: TRBD2; j_gene: TRBJ2-7; abundance: many; CDR3nt: TGCGCCAGCAGCCAAGGCCCTAGCGGGCTGGGGCAGTACTTC; CDR3aa: CASSQGPSGLGQYF
v_gene: TRBV3-1; d_gene: NA; j_gene: TRBJ1-3; abundance: many; CDR3nt: TGTGCCAGCAGCCAAGACAGGGGAAACACCATATATTTT; CDR3aa: CASSQDRGNTIYF
v_gene: TRBV6-2/TRBV6-3; d_gene: NA; j_gene: TRBJ1-2; abundance: many; CDR3nt: TGTGCCAGCAGTTACTCGTGGCAGGGCAACTATGGCTACACCTTC; CDR3aa: CASSYSWQGNYGYTF
v_gene: TRBV9; d_gene: NA; j_gene: TRBJ2-7; abundance: NA; CDR3nt: TGTGCCAGCATCTGTGGGGGGGGCCTGGCCTACGAGCAGTACTTC; CDR3aa: CASICGGGLAYEQYF
v_gene: TRBV7-2; d_gene: NA; j_gene: TRBJ2-3; abundance: many; CDR3nt: TGTGCCAGCAGCTTAGCGATAGGCACAGATACGCAGTATTTT; CDR3aa: CASSLAIGTDTQYF
v_gene: TRBV10-3; d_gene: NA; j_gene: TRBJ1-3; abundance: few; CDR3nt: TGTGCCATCAGTTCCCCAGCTCGTGGAAACACCATATATTTT; CDR3aa: CAISSPARGNTIYF
v_gene: TRBV18; d_gene: TRBD1; j_gene: TRBJ2-7; abundance: medium-sized; CDR3nt: TGTGCCAGCTCACCACGACAGGGGGTCTACGAGCAGTACTTC; CDR3aa: CASSPRQGVYEQYF
v_gene: TRBV5-1; d_gene: NA; j_gene: TRBJ2-7; abundance: few; CDR3nt: TGCGCCAGCAGCTCCACGGAGTACGAGCAGTACTTC; CDR3aa: CASSSTEYEQYF
v_gene: TRBV6-5; d_gene: NA; j_gene: TRBJ1-4; abundance: many; CDR3nt: TGTGCCAGCAGTTACGGGAACTCTCCAACTAATGAAAAACTGTTTTTT; CDR3aa: CASSYGNSPTNEKLFF
v_gene: TRBV11-1; d_gene: TRBD2; j_gene: TRBJ2-2; abundance: once; CDR3nt: TGTGCCATTAATCCGGCGGGGGTGAACACCGGGGAGCTGTTTTTT; CDR3aa: CAINPAGVNTGELFF
v_gene: TRBV5-1; d_gene: TRBD1; j_gene: TRBJ1-2; abundance: NA; CDR3nt: TGCGCCAGCAGCCCGCAGGGGGCGAGCTATGGCTACACCTTC; CDR3aa: CASSPQGASYGYTF